This is a list of T cell receptor beta chains from one sample in a study of identical twins. From the 5' RACE reads, TCRdb called clonotypes with MiXCR, one entry per CDR3 protein. Seen here are roughly 700,000 distinct CDR3 sequences, roughly 8% observed once, and the top ten hold about 0.98%. In addition, the sample was reused for a study of yellow fever vaccine responses in identical twins.

Sequencing input: PBMCs. Source of these receptors: a woman aged 18-29 years in good health. Each CDR3 is given with its conserved first and last residue. Fields, in order: D gene, J gene, clone size, V gene, CDR3 protein, CDR3 DNA. A D gene is named only where the DNA matches it firmly. Clone size is not always given. Where it is, it says once, few, many or a class for expanded clones.

d_call: -; j_call: TRBJ1-2; clone_size: many; v_call: TRBV29-1; cdr3_aa: CSVEDGFGGYTF; cdr3_nt: TGCAGCGTGGAAGACGGGTTTGGGGGCTACACCTTC
d_call: -; j_call: TRBJ2-7; clone_size: few; v_call: TRBV5-1; cdr3_aa: CASSGSAPYEQYF; cdr3_nt: TGCGCCAGCAGCGGGAGTGCCCCCTACGAGCAGTACTTC
d_call: TRBD1; j_call: TRBJ2-2; clone_size: -; v_call: TRBV6-5; cdr3_aa: CASSYSTGTGDTGELFF; cdr3_nt: TGTGCCAGCAGTTACTCAACCGGGACAGGGGACACCGGGGAGCTGTTTTTT
d_call: TRBD2; j_call: TRBJ2-7; clone_size: -; v_call: TRBV5-6; cdr3_aa: CASSDGTSGPYEQYF; cdr3_nt: TGTGCCAGCAGCGACGGGACTAGCGGGCCCTACGAGCAGTACTTC
d_call: -; j_call: TRBJ2-1; clone_size: -; v_call: TRBV18; cdr3_aa: CASSPRVQGQANEQFF; cdr3_nt: TGTGCCAGCTCACCCCGGGTACAGGGTCAAGCGAATGAGCAGTTCTTC
d_call: -; j_call: TRBJ2-7; clone_size: many; v_call: TRBV3-1; cdr3_aa: CASSLYPGASFWYEQYF; cdr3_nt: TGTGCCAGCAGCCTCTACCCAGGGGCTTCTTTTTGGTACGAGCAGTACTTC
d_call: -; j_call: TRBJ2-1; clone_size: many; v_call: TRBV11-2; cdr3_aa: CASSLPVLIGQGNIPNEQFF; cdr3_nt: TGTGCCAGCAGCTTACCTGTGCTGATCGGGCAGGGGAATATTCCTAATGAGCAGTTCTTC
d_call: -; j_call: TRBJ2-1; clone_size: many; v_call: TRBV5-1; cdr3_aa: CASSSSGTAHNEQFF; cdr3_nt: TGCGCCAGCAGTTCCTCCGGGACGGCCCACAATGAGCAGTTCTTC
d_call: TRBD1; j_call: TRBJ1-1; clone_size: -; v_call: TRBV6-1; cdr3_aa: CASSTPGTGRNTEAFF; cdr3_nt: TGTGCCAGCAGTACCCCTGGGACAGGAAGGAACACTGAAGCTTTCTTT
d_call: -; j_call: TRBJ1-1; clone_size: few; v_call: TRBV9; cdr3_aa: CASSGAWTEKGRGTEAFF; cdr3_nt: TGTGCCAGCAGCGGGGCTTGGACCGAAAAGGGAAGAGGCACTGAAGCTTTCTTT
d_call: -; j_call: TRBJ2-3; clone_size: many; v_call: TRBV12-3/TRBV12-4; cdr3_aa: CASSGLDSSTDTQYF; cdr3_nt: TGTGCCAGCAGTGGACTTGACTCTAGCACAGATACGCAGTATTTT
d_call: -; j_call: TRBJ2-2; clone_size: -; v_call: TRBV30; cdr3_aa: CAWSVGEGGELFF; cdr3_nt: TGTGCCTGGAGTGTAGGGGAAGGCGGGGAGCTGTTTTTT
d_call: TRBD1; j_call: TRBJ2-4; clone_size: -; v_call: TRBV5-6; cdr3_aa: CASSHDRALGKNIQYF; cdr3_nt: TGTGCCAGCAGCCACGACAGGGCCTTGGGCAAAAACATTCAGTACTTC
d_call: -; j_call: TRBJ2-7; clone_size: many; v_call: TRBV21-1; cdr3_aa: CASNLQGGLPYEQYF; cdr3_nt: TGTGCCAGCAACTTACAGGGGGGACTCCCCTACGAGCAGTACTTC
d_call: -; j_call: TRBJ2-5; clone_size: few; v_call: TRBV28; cdr3_aa: CASSLRGVGPQETQYF; cdr3_nt: TGTGCCAGCAGTCTTAGGGGGGTCGGGCCCCAAGAGACCCAGTACTTC
d_call: -; j_call: TRBJ2-5; clone_size: -; v_call: TRBV3-1; cdr3_aa: CASSQESGRTTQYF; cdr3_nt: TGTGCCAGCAGCCAAGAATCTGGCCGTACAACCCAGTACTTC
d_call: -; j_call: TRBJ2-2; clone_size: few; v_call: TRBV9; cdr3_aa: CASRTAGASGELFF; cdr3_nt: TGTGCCAGCAGGACGGCCGGGGCGAGCGGGGAGCTGTTTTTT
d_call: -; j_call: TRBJ2-1; clone_size: many; v_call: TRBV20-1; cdr3_aa: CSARPDSNEQFF; cdr3_nt: TGCAGTGCTAGACCGGACAGCAATGAGCAGTTCTTC